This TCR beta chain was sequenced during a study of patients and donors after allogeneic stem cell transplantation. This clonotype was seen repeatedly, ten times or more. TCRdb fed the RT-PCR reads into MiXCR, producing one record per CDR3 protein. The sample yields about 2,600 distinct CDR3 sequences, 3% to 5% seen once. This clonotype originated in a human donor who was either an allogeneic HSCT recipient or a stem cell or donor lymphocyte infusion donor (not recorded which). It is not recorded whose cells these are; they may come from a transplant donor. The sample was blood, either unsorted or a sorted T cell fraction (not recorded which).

DNA of the CDR3: TGTGCCAGCAGACCCCGACTGATGAACACTGAAGCTTTCTTT. It specifies CASRPRLMNTEAFF. The V call is TRBV12-3 or TRBV12-4, the J call TRBJ1-1; unclear D gene. This CDR3 region has 14 residues. Trimming took off 6 bases at V and 0 bases at J, with 11 bases between the two ends.